The following is a T cell receptor beta chain sequence with its context. No antigen is known for it. Within one base of it there is no much larger clone, and no base qualities were kept. The data originate from a study of blood T cell repertoires in COVID-19 (dated by TCRdb to the early 2020s). With regard to the full study: Collaborator samples came from the United States, Italy and Spain and covered acute and convalescent phases of COVID-19. The repertoires were made available in a free public database intended to serve as a resource for research on the immune response to SARS-CoV-2. HLA class I and class II types, where available, came from metadata supplied by the sample provider rather than from assay-based typing. The samples were drawn from two sources: the first 160 participants of the ongoing ImmuneRACE study, and over 1,000 subjects contributed by 6 global collaborators. The material from the prospective study consisted of cDNA or gDNA derived from T cells, B-cell-depleted T cells, or PBMCs. The sample metadata nearly always contained a de-identified subject ID, COVID-19 status, age in years and sex. Deeply sampled blood TCRbeta repertoires from subjects exposed to, actively infected with, or recovered from COVID-19 were included in the dataset.

The V and J ends are trimmed by 0 bases and 2 bases, leaving 9 bases between them. Including the terminal cysteine and phenylalanine, the CDR3 comprises 14 residues. The entry retains the CDR3 DNA only, 42 bases that are in frame from base 1. CDR1 and CDR2, per the germline V gene, are SGDLS and YYNGEE. The immunoSEQ Assay, a bias-controlled multiplex PCR, was used to amplify TCRbeta CDR3 regions from genomic DNA. The authors processed their data as follows. The number of nucleated cells in each sample was estimated by amplification of reference gene primers within the assay. To quantify the absolute abundance of each unique TCRbeta CDR3 rearrangement, sequence reads were collapsed and filtered. For each sample, productive Simpson clonality was calculated as the square root of Simpson's diversity index across productive rearrangements. TCRdb stores this immuneACCESS table with in-frame sequences only. Part of the clones is absent; in the studies checked, under half of the shortfall reflects unresolved V genes, and no reason is known for the rest. Clone size and V and J calls were adopted from that table, with D and trimming inferred from the DNA. For this sample the table gives roughly 160,000 clones, of which roughly 90% were detected only once. In total, the top ten clones hold about 5.3% of the sample.

The investigation overall reported the following: Clinical and demographic metadata were provided uncurated, with the amount varying by source and participant.

In Seattle, one collaborating source enrolled patients while the infection was active and tracked those patients longitudinally over the course of disease. The collaborating institutions used their own protocols to collect whole blood in K2EDTA tubes. For TCRbeta analysis, collaborator samples were shipped as frozen whole blood, as isolated PBMCs, or as DNA extracted from either sample type. The receptor chain draws on TRBV9 and TRBJ2-7; the best D guess is TRBD1, with 5 bases matching. The sample taken for sequencing was peripheral blood. This sequence was found in a man younger than 35 with COVID-19, enrolled during active disease. The sequenced DNA: TGTGCCAGCAGCGTAGCCGACAGCACCTACGAGCAGTACTTC. Its product reads: CASSVADSTYEQYF.